Listed below are T cell receptor beta chains from one sample, sequenced in a study of blood T cell repertoires in COVID-19. Sequencing used immunoSEQ multiplex PCR; TCRdb keeps in-frame clones, though not all of them. The sample lists over 150,000 clones, 76% seen once, with roughly 3.6% in the top ten. Source material: peripheral blood. The receptors were gathered from a woman older than 75 with acute or convalescent COVID-19. Both conserved end residues are part of each CDR3. Each record gives: D gene, V gene, clone size, J gene, CDR3 DNA, CDR3 protein. A D gene is named only where the DNA matches it firmly. The size entry is marked missing in some rows and otherwise reads once, few, many or a size class.

NA	TRBV7-2	NA	TRBJ1-1	TGTGCCAGCAGCTTATTCCCGGGAAACACTGAAGCTTTCTTT	CASSLFPGNTEAFF
NA	TRBV11-2	few	TRBJ1-1	TGTGCCAGCAGCCGCGACAGTCCCACTGAAGCTTTCTTT	CASSRDSPTEAFF
NA	TRBV27	NA	TRBJ2-1	TGTGCCAGCAGTTTAACCTATAACAATGAGCAGTTCTTC	CASSLTYNNEQFF
TRBD1	TRBV9	NA	TRBJ2-5	TGTGCCAGCAGCGTAGGCGGCAGGGGGCAAGAGACCCAGTACTTC	CASSVGGRGQETQYF
NA	TRBV20-1	NA	TRBJ2-7	TGCAGTGCTAGGGCCGTGGACGAGCAGTACTTC	CSARAVDEQYF
NA	TRBV2	NA	TRBJ2-6	TGTGCCAGCAGTGACCCCTCGGGGGCTGGGGCCAACGTCCTGACTTTC	CASSDPSGAGANVLTF
NA	TRBV9	NA	TRBJ1-4	TGTGCCAGCAGTGCCGGTCCGGAAAAACTGTTTTTT	CASSAGPEKLFF
NA	TRBV10-3	NA	TRBJ2-5	TGTGCCATCAGCACCTCCGGGATCCCTTCCGATCCCCTGGGGACCCAGTACTTC	CAISTSGIPSDPLGTQYF
NA	TRBV19	NA	TRBJ1-1	TGTGCCAGTAGTATAGGTCGGGTGGACACTGAAGCTTTCTTT	CASSIGRVDTEAFF
NA	TRBV5-6	once	TRBJ1-6	TGTGCCAGCAGCTCTGTCGGCACAGGGAATTTTAATTCACCCCTCCACTTT	CASSSVGTGNFNSPLHF
NA	TRBV7-2	once	TRBJ1-4	TGTGCCAGCAGACCTCGGGGCGGGGGGCTTTCTAATGAAAAACTGTTTTTT	CASRPRGGGLSNEKLFF
TRBD2	TRBV4-3	once	TRBJ2-1	TGCGCCAGCAGCCAAGTGGCTAGCGGCACCTACAATGAGCAGTTCTTC	CASSQVASGTYNEQFF
NA	TRBV5-1	once	TRBJ2-7	TGCGCCAGCAGCCCGTGGGGGCTCGAGCAGTACTTC	CASSPWGLEQYF
TRBD2	TRBV11-2	NA	TRBJ2-3	TGTGCCAGCAGCCCACAACTAGCGGGAGGGGTCACAGATACGCAGTATTTT	CASSPQLAGGVTDTQYF
TRBD2	TRBV9	NA	TRBJ2-2	TGTGCCAGCAGCGATCTAGCGGGGCTCCACACCGGGGAGCTGTTTTTT	CASSDLAGLHTGELFF
NA	TRBV2	NA	TRBJ2-3	TGTGCCAGCAGTCAAAACGCGGACTCCGATACGCAGTATTTT	CASSQNADSDTQYF
TRBD1	TRBV6-6	NA	TRBJ2-1	TGTGCCAGCAGAGAGGGGGCGACCTCCTACAATGAGCAGTTCTTC	CASREGATSYNEQFF
NA	TRBV6-2/TRBV6-3	NA	TRBJ2-3	TGTGCCAGCAGCCCTCATACTGTCGGCACAGATACGCAGTATTTT	CASSPHTVGTDTQYF
NA	TRBV30	NA	TRBJ2-3	TGTGCCTGGAGATCGACAGGAGATACGCAGTATTTT	CAWRSTGDTQYF
TRBD1	TRBV4-1	NA	TRBJ1-5	TGCGCCAGCAGCCCCGACAGGGGGAGTCAGCCCCAGCATTTT	CASSPDRGSQPQHF
TRBD1	TRBV11-3	NA	TRBJ1-1	TGTGCCAGCAGCAACGGACAGGGGTCTCCGGGGAACACTGAAGCTTTCTTT	CASSNGQGSPGNTEAFF
TRBD2	TRBV3-1/TRBV3-2	NA	TRBJ2-3	TGTGCCAGCAGCCAAAGGACTAGCGGGGAACGCACAGATACGCAGTATTTT	CASSQRTSGERTDTQYF
NA	TRBV5-1	few	TRBJ1-5	TGCGCCAGCAGCTTGGGTGAAGCTAATCAGCCCCAGCATTTT	CASSLGEANQPQHF
NA	TRBV6-5	NA	TRBJ2-7	TGTGCCAGCAGTTACTGGGGGACGGGCGGGAACGAGCAGTACTTC	CASSYWGTGGNEQYF
NA	TRBV7-5	NA	TRBJ2-3	TGTGCCAGAAGCCCATCCAAGGCGGAACCTAGCACAGATACGCAGTATTTT	CARSPSKAEPSTDTQYF
TRBD1	TRBV9	NA	TRBJ1-2	TGTGCCAGCAGCGTTACAGGGGGGGTTGGTGGCTACACCTTC	CASSVTGGVGGYTF
TRBD2	TRBV29-1	NA	TRBJ2-4	TGCAGCGCCTCCGGGACTAGCGGGATGGGACTAGCCAAAAACATTCAGTACTTC	CSASGTSGMGLAKNIQYF
NA	TRBV29-1	few	TRBJ1-2	TGCAGCGTTGATCTGGGGCCGACTAACTATGGCTACACCTTC	CSVDLGPTNYGYTF
NA	TRBV4-1	NA	TRBJ2-3	TGCGCCAGCAGCCCCTTAGTGCTGCGGGATCGGGCAGATACGCAGTATTTT	CASSPLVLRDRADTQYF
TRBD1	TRBV5-5	NA	TRBJ1-2	TGTGCCAGCAGCTCCGCCGGGGACAGGGTCGGGGGCTACACCTTC	CASSSAGDRVGGYTF
NA	TRBV6-6	NA	TRBJ1-5	TGTGCCAGCTGTAATAGCAATCAGCCCCAGCATTTT	CASCNSNQPQHF
NA	TRBV29-1	NA	TRBJ1-1	TGCAGCGTTGAGCCTGACTCGGGAGAGACTGAAGCTTTCTTT	CSVEPDSGETEAFF
TRBD1	TRBV5-1	few	TRBJ1-6	TGCGCCAGCAGCTCGGGACAGGCCGCCTCCTATAATTCACCCCTCCACTTT	CASSSGQAASYNSPLHF
NA	TRBV24-1	NA	TRBJ2-1	TGTGCCACCAGTGACCTCAGGGGAAGTGAGCAGTTCTTC	CATSDLRGSEQFF
TRBD1	TRBV19	NA	TRBJ2-7	TGTGCCAGTAGTGGACAGGGGACGGCCTACGAGCAGTACTTC	CASSGQGTAYEQYF
NA	TRBV2	NA	TRBJ2-7	TGTGCCAGCAGTGGAGACAGCTCCTACGAGCAGTACTTC	CASSGDSSYEQYF
TRBD2	TRBV30	many	TRBJ2-5	TGTGCCTGGAGTGCCGTGGGGGGGTCGGAGACCCAGTACTTC	CAWSAVGGSETQYF
NA	TRBV2	NA	TRBJ1-3	TGTGCCAGCAGTGAAGGCAGCTCTGGAAACACCATATATTTT	CASSEGSSGNTIYF
NA	TRBV6-5	NA	TRBJ2-1	TGTGCCAGCACTTCGGGGGGCTTAGGATACAATGAGCAGTTCTTC	CASTSGGLGYNEQFF
NA	TRBV29-1	NA	TRBJ1-1	TGCAGCACCTCTTTCCTGACTGAACTGAACACTGAAGCTTTCTTT	CSTSFLTELNTEAFF
TRBD1	TRBV7-9	NA	TRBJ1-2	TGTGCCAGCAGCCAACAGGGGGCTGACTATGGCTACACCTTC	CASSQQGADYGYTF
TRBD1	TRBV18	few	TRBJ2-2	TGTGCCAGCTCACAACAGGGGCCTGCGAACACCGGGGAGCTGTTTTTT	CASSQQGPANTGELFF
NA	TRBV6-1	NA	TRBJ2-7	TGTGCCAGCAGTGAAGTCCTCGGGACACACTCCTACGAGCAGTACTTC	CASSEVLGTHSYEQYF
NA	TRBV3-1/TRBV3-2	NA	TRBJ1-3	TGTGCCAGCAGCCAAATAGAGTCTCAGGCGAGCACCATATATTTT	CASSQIESQASTIYF
NA	TRBV6-2/TRBV6-3	NA	TRBJ1-2	TGTGCCAGCAGTGGGACTACTACCCCTAACTATGGCTACACCTTC	CASSGTTTPNYGYTF
NA	TRBV7-2	NA	TRBJ1-2	TGTGCCAGCAGCTTACCGGGGGTAGTAGCCAGGGAAAACTATGGCTACACCTTC	CASSLPGVVARENYGYTF
TRBD1	TRBV7-2	NA	TRBJ1-1	TGTGCCAGCAGCCCCCGACAGGGATGGCCTGAAGCTTTCTTT	CASSPRQGWPEAFF
TRBD1	TRBV6-5	NA	TRBJ1-2	TGTGCCACCCGGACAGGGCGGGAAGCTAACTATGGCTACACCTTC	CATRTGREANYGYTF
TRBD1	TRBV7-9	NA	TRBJ1-1	TGTGCCAGCAGCTTGGACAGGGACACTGAAGCTTTCTTT	CASSLDRDTEAFF
NA	TRBV7-9	NA	TRBJ1-2	TGTGCCAGCAGTCTTGAGCCAGGGAACTATGGCTACACCTTC	CASSLEPGNYGYTF
NA	TRBV7-8	once	TRBJ1-2	TGTGCCAGCAGCTCAGGGCGGACCGGGACACCCGATGCCTTC	CASSSGRTGTPDAF
TRBD2	TRBV4-2	NA	TRBJ2-1	TGTGCCAGCAGCCACCCCATAGCGGGGGGGTACAATGAGCAGTTCTTC	CASSHPIAGGYNEQFF
TRBD2	TRBV6-1	few	TRBJ2-7	TGTGCCAGCAGTGAAGGCGCGGGAGTACTCGAGCAGTACTTC	CASSEGAGVLEQYF
NA	TRBV5-1	NA	TRBJ1-6	TGCGCCAGCAGCCTTCCTAATAATTCACCCCTCCACTTT	CASSLPNNSPLHF
TRBD1	TRBV7-3	NA	TRBJ2-7	TGTGCCAGCAGCTTACTACAGGGGGCGGGAGAGCAGTACTTC	CASSLLQGAGEQYF
NA	TRBV7-3	NA	TRBJ2-1	TGTGCCAGCAGCCAAGGGGGGGCCAGGCATGAGCAGTTCTTC	CASSQGGARHEQFF
NA	TRBV4-2	few	TRBJ1-4	TGTGCCAGCAGCCAAGATCCAGGCTTTAATGAAAAACTGTTTTTT	CASSQDPGFNEKLFF